This T cell receptor (beta chain) was obtained from a study of CD8+ T cells in alopecia areata. The study, taken as a whole, reports: Although TCR sharing was seen in mice, sharing across patients was less clear, possibly for HLA-related reasons. Clonality exceeded that of normal scalp in lesional scalp, most notably in alopecia totalis/universalis.

Germline V gene sequence: CDR1 SEHNR, CDR2 FQNEAQ (reference sequence). The CDR3 has 19 amino acids. V lost 3 bases and J lost 2; bases outside the gene matches: 11. RNA extraction and reverse transcription yielded cDNA as sequencing template. The repertoire was sequenced with immunoSEQ multiplex PCR; TCRdb's copy has only in-frame clones and lacks some. Found here are some 110,000 clones, 55% to 80% of them singletons; the top ten hold approximately 2.8%. Cell sorting on a FACSAria was used to separate CD4+ and CD8+ T cells from the PBMCs. This clone was observed a few times. Its specificity is unknown.

The V gene is TRBV7-9, the J gene TRBJ2-6, with TRBD1 matching over 9 bases. This TCR derives from a human donor in good health. Sample: CD4+ T cells sorted from blood. This CDR3 is CASSFPGQGFYAGANVLTF. The CDR3 DNA reads TGTGCCAGCAGCTTTCCCGGACAGGGGTTTTATGCTGGGGCCAACGTCCTGACTTTC.